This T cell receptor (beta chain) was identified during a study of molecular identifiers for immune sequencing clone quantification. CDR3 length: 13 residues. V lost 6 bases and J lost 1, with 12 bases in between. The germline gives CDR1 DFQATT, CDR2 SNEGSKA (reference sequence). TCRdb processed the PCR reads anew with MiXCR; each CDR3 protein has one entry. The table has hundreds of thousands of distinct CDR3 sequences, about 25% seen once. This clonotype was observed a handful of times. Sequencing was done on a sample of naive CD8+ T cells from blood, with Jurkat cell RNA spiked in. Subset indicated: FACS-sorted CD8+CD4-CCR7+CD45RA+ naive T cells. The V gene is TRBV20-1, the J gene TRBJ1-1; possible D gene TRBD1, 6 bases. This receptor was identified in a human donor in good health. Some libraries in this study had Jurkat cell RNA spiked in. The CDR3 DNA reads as TGCAGTGCACCAGACAGGAGGAACACTGAAGCTTTCTTT. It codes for CSAPDRRNTEAFF.